This passage covers 10 T cell receptor beta chains from one sample sequenced in a study of memory CD4+ T cells and cytomegalovirus serostatus. Profiled with immunoSEQ multiplex PCR; TCRdb holds only in-frame clones, not every one. Of 60,000 to 70,000 clones in the sample, around 80% were seen once. Single viable CD3+CD4+CD8-CD45RO+ cells were sorted as the memory CD4+ T cells. The sequencing sample was made of memory CD4+ T cells from blood. The receptor source for this set is an adult in good health and CMV-seronegative. Some clones in this sample may be carry-over from other donors' samples.

J is TRBJ2-4 and V is TRBV5-1; D possibly matches TRBD1 or TRBD2 (5 bases each). Trimming left V 4 bases short and J 3 bases short, with 14 bases between. CDR3 length: 15 residues. CDR1 and CDR2 from the germline V gene are SGHRS and YFSETQ. The CDR3 bases are TGCGCCAGCAGCCGTACGGGGCCCGACAAAAACATTCAGTACTTC. Its translation is CASSRTGPDKNIQYF.

The chain uses TRBV5-4 and TRBJ2-1; 11 nucleotides agree with TRBD2. V dropped 4 bases and J dropped 13; count of bases not matched to a gene: 13. The CDR3 is 15 amino acids. Per the germline V gene, CDR1 is SGHNT and CDR2 is YYREEE (reference sequence). CDR3 sequence (DNA): TGTGCCAGCAGCGCCGGGACTAGCGGTACCATTAGACAGTTCTTC. This translates into CASSAGTSGTIRQFF.

The chain recombines TRBV5-8 with TRBJ1-2, with 9 bases matching TRBD1. From germline, CDR1 is SGHTS and CDR2 YDEGEE. V lost 4 bases and J lost 5; bases outside the gene matches: 6. The CDR3 contains 14 residues. Here the CDR3 reads CASSLGQGPYGYTF. The CDR3 DNA is TGTGCCAGCAGCCTCGGACAGGGGCCGTATGGCTACACCTTC.

The chain joins TRBV28 to TRBJ1-4; 8 bases are shared with TRBD1. Trimming cost V 4 bases and J 8 bases; bases outside gene matches: 9. CDR3 length equals 15 residues. The germline V gene encodes CDR1 MDHEN and CDR2 SYDVKM. The CDR3 sequence is CASSSPRQGHEKLFF. The DNA of the CDR3 is TGTGCCAGCAGTTCCCCAAGACAGGGGCACGAAAAACTGTTTTTT.

The rearrangement uses TRBV9 and TRBJ2-6, with D possibly being TRBD1 (6 bases). Trimming pared 3 bases from V and 2 bases from J, leaving 9 bases between. The germline gives CDR1 SGDLS, CDR2 YYNGEE. The CDR3 runs to 15 residues. The CDR3 is CASSEQGTGANVLTF. The CDR3, as DNA: TGTGCCAGCAGCGAACAGGGAACTGGGGCCAACGTCCTGACTTTC.

This chain connects TRBV28 to TRBJ1-4; TRBD1 aligns across 7 bases. The V segment lost 3 bases and the J segment 0 bases; nucleotides outside the gene matches: 10. Germline CDR1 MDHEN, CDR2 SYDVKM. The CDR3 has 18 amino acids. The CDR3 loop reads CASSLGQTSSSTNEKLFF. CDR3 nucleotide sequence: TGTGCCAGCAGTTTGGGACAGACCTCTTCTTCAACTAATGAAAAACTGTTTTTT.

This sequence joins TRBV15 and TRBJ1-2; D gene ambiguous. This CDR3 has 12 residues. Germline loops: CDR1 LNHNV, CDR2 YYDKDF (reference sequence). Trimming took off 0 bases at V and 3 bases at J, with 2 bases between the two ends. The CDR3: CATSRDDYGYTF. CDR3 nucleotides: TGTGCCACCAGCAGAGATGACTATGGCTACACCTTC. The full variable domain, rest sourced from reference TRBV15 and TRBJ1-2, is DAMVIQNPRYQVTQFGKPVTLSCSQTLNHNVMYWYQQKSSQAPKLLFHYYDKDFNNEADTPDNFQSRRPNTSFCFLDIRSPGLGDTAMYLCATSRDDYGYTFGSGTRLTVV.

V and J are TRBV11-3 and TRBJ2-1, with 14 positions matching TRBD2. From germline, CDR1 is SGHNT and CDR2 YENEEA. Germline trimming cut 1 base from V and 6 bases from J; bases unmatched to any gene: 5. The CDR3 loop spans 17 amino acids. In nucleotides, the CDR3 is TGTGCCAGCAGCTTAGGCGGGACTAGCGGGAGTTTCAATGAGCAGTTCTTC. Protein sequence: CASSLGGTSGSFNEQFF. Full variable domain (outside the CDR3, taken from reference TRBV11-3 and TRBJ2-1): EAGVVQSPRYKIIEKKQPVAFWCNPISGHNTLYWYLQNLGQGPELLIRYENEEAVDDSQLPKDRFSAERLKGVDSTLKIQPAELGDSAVYLCASSLGGTSGSFNEQFFGPGTRLTVL.

V is TRBV30 and J is TRBJ1-2; D gene ambiguous. There are 16 residues in the CDR3. Trimming cost V 6 bases and J 2 bases, with 22 bases left between them. The V gene's germline CDR1 is GTSNPN and CDR2 SVGIG (reference sequence). CDR3 coding DNA: TGTGCCTGCCTCCCCGGCTCCCAACTACCGAACTATGGCTACACCTTC. This translates into CACLPGSQLPNYGYTF.

This clone was recorded once. The chain employs TRBV5-1 and TRBJ2-3; tentatively, D is TRBD2 (6 bases). Germline values: CDR1 SGHRS, CDR2 YFSETQ. The CDR3 extends over 15 amino acids. Deletions cut 4 bases from V and 4 bases from J, with 16 bases between. Written as DNA, the CDR3 is TGCGCCAGCAGCCTGGTGGACTGGGGGGCAGATACGCAGTATTTT. Protein sequence: CASSLVDWGADTQYF.